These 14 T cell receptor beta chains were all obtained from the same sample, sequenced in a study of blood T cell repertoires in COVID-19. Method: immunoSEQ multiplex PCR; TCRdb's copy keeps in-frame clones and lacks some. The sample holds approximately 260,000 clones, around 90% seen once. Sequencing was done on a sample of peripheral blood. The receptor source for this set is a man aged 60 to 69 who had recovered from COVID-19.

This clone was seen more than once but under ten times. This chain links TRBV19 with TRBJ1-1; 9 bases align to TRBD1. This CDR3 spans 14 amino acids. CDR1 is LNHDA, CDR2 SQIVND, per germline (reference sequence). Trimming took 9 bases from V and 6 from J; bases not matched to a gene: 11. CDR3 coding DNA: TGTGCCAGCAGGACAGGGGCTACGTACCCTGAAGCTTTCTTT. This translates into CASRTGATYPEAFF.

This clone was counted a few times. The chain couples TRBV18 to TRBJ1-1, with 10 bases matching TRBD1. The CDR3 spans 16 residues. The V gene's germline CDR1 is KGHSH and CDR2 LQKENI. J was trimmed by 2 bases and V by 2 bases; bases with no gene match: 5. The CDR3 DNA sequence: TGTGCCAGCTCACCATGGGGGACAGGGGCTAACACTGAAGCTTTCTTT. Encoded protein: CASSPWGTGANTEAFF.

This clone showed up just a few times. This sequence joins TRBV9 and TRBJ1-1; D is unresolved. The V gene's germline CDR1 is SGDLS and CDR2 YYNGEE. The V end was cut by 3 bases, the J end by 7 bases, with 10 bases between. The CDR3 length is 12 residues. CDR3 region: CASSAEGSEAFF. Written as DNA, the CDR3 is TGTGCCAGCAGCGCAGAAGGGAGTGAAGCTTTCTTT.

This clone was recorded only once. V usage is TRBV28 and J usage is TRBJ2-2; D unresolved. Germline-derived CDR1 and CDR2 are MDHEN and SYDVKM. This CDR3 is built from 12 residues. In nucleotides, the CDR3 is TGTTGCTCAGTGACGAACACCGGGGAGCTGTTTTTT. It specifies CCSVTNTGELFF.

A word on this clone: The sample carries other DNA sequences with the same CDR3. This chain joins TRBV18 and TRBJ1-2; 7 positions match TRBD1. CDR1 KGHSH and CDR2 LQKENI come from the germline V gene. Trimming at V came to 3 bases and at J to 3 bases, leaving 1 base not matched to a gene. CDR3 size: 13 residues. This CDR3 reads CASSPQGDYGYTF. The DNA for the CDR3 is TGTGCCAGCTCACCGCAGGGGGACTATGGCTACACCTTC. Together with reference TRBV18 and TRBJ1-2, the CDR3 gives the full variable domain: NAGVMQNPRHLVRRRGQEARLRCSPMKGHSHVYWYRQLPEEGLKFMVYLQKENIIDESGMPKERFSAEFPKEGPSILRIQQVVRGDSAAYFCASSPQGDYGYTFGSGTRLTVV.

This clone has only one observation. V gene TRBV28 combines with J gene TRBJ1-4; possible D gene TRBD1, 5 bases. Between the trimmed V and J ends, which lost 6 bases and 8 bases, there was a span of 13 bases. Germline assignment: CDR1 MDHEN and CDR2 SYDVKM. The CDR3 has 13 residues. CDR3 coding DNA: TGTGCCAGCAGCTCCGGGGGGGAAGAAAAACTGTTTTTT. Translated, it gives CASSSGGEEKLFF.

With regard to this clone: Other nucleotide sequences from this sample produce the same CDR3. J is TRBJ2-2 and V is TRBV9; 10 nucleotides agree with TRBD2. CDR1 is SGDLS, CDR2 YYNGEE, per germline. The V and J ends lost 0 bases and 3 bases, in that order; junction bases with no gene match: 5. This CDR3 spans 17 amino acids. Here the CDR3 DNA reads TGTGCCAGCAGCGTAGGGCTAGCGGGGGCTCACACCGGGGAGCTGTTTTTT. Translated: CASSVGLAGAHTGELFF.

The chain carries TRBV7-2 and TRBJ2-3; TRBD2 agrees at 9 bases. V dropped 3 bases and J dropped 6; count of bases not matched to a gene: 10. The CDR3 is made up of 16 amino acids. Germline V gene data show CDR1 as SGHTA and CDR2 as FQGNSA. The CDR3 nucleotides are TGTGCCAGCAGCTTGCGGGGGGGCGGGTCGTTGGATACGCAGTATTTT. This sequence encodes CASSLRGGGSLDTQYF.

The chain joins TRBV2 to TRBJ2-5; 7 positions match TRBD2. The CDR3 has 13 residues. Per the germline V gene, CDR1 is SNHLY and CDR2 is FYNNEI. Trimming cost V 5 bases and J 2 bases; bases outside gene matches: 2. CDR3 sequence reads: CASSRDYQETQYF. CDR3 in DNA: TGTGCCAGCAGTCGGGACTATCAAGAGACCCAGTACTTC.

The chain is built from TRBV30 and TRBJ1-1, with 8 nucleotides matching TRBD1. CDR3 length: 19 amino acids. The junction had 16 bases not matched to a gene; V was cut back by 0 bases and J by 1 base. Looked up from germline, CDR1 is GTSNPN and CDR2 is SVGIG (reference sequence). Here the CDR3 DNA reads TGTGCCTGGAGTGTAGGGCGGGCGCAGGGGGCTGTTGAGAACACTGAAGCTTTCTTT. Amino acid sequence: CAWSVGRAQGAVENTEAFF.

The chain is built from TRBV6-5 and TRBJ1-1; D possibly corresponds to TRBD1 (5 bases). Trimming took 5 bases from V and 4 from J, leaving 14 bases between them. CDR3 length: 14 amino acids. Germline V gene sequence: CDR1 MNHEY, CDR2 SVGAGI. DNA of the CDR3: TGTGCCAGCAGTCCTGGCAGGGTTGCCACTGAAGCTTTCTTT. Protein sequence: CASSPGRVATEAFF.

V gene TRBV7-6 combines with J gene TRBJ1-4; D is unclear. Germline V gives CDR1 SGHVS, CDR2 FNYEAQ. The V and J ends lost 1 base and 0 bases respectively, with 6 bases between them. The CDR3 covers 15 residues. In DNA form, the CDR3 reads TGTGCCAGCAGCTTAGTTCCGGCAACTAATGAAAAACTGTTTTTT. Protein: CASSLVPATNEKLFF.

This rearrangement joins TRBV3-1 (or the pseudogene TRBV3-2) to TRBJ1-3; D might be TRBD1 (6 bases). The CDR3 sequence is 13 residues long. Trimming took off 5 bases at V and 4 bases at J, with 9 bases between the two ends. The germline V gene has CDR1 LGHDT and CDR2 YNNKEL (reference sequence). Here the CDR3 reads CASSDGTGNTIYF. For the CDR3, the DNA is TGTGCCAGCAGCGATGGGACAGGAAACACCATATATTTT.

This chain's CDR3 is CASSSNRGGLQPQHF. CDR3 sequence (DNA): TGTGCCAGTAGTTCAAACAGGGGGGGTCTTCAGCCCCAGCATTTT. The rearrangement links TRBV19 to TRBJ1-5, with TRBD1 identical over 8 bases. V shed 5 bases, J shed 6 bases, and the junction held 9 bases outside the gene matches. This CDR3 is built from 15 residues. Germline V CDR1 and CDR2: LNHDA, SQIVND (reference sequence).